This entry lists 22 T cell receptor beta chains sequenced from one sample in a study of CXCR3-negative and CXCR3-positive naive CD8 T cells. TRB cDNA was prepared as libraries by UMI-labeled 5' RACE. TCRdb re-called the 5' RACE reads, yielding one record per CDR3 amino acid sequence without DNA. In total, the table holds just over 40,000 distinct CDR3 sequences. The sample consisted of naive CXCR3- CD8+ T cells from blood. Subset described: CD45RO-CCR7+CD27+CD95- naive CD8+ T cells lacking CXCR3 (TNR3-). Receptor source: a human donor in good health. Some clones in this sample may be carry-over from other donors' samples.

This sequence joins TRBV3-1 and TRBJ1-1; TCRdb's assignment of TRBD1 cannot be checked, as there is no DNA. CDR1 and CDR2 from the germline V gene are LGHDT and YNNKEL (reference sequence). This CDR3 contains 14 residues. CDR3 loop: CASSREGVITEAFF.

The V gene is TRBV10-3, the J gene TRBJ2-3; TCRdb names TRBD2, which stays unverified in the absence of DNA. From germline, CDR1 is ENHRY and CDR2 SYGVKD. The CDR3 contains 13 residues. The CDR3 is CAILGPNTDTQYF.

This chain joins TRBV6-2 or TRBV6-3 and TRBJ2-7; the D call from TCRdb, TRBD2, cannot be confirmed without DNA. Looked up from germline, CDR1 is MNHEY and CDR2 is SVGEGT. The CDR3 loop spans 12 amino acids. CDR3 loop: CASTGLSYEQYF.

The rearrangement uses TRBV20-1 and TRBJ2-7; TCRdb returns TRBD1, unconfirmable since there is no DNA. Germline CDR1 and CDR2: DFQATT and SNEGSKA (reference sequence). The CDR3 has 17 residues. The CDR3 reads CSARAPQQAPEVDEQYF.

This chain links TRBV7-9 with TRBJ2-7; TCRdb outputs TRBD1, but without DNA this stays unchecked. The CDR3 covers 12 residues. CDR1 SEHNR and CDR2 FQNEAQ come from the germline V gene (reference sequence). CDR3 sequence reads: CASSSPDGEQYF.

The genes are TRBV5-1 and TRBJ1-1. The CDR3 is made up of 17 amino acids. Germline lookup yields CDR1 SGHRS and CDR2 YFSETQ. This CDR3 reads CASSLVSAGGMNTEAFF.

V gene TRBV7-3 combines with J gene TRBJ2-1; TCRdb names TRBD2, which stays unverified in the absence of DNA. Germline CDR1 and CDR2: SGHTA and FQGTGA. CDR3 size: 15 residues. CDR3 in amino acids: CASSLTGEGSREQFF.

V usage is TRBV14 and J usage is TRBJ2-3; TCRdb selects TRBD2, and the lack of DNA leaves this call unchecked. Per germline, CDR1 SGHDN and CDR2 FVKESK. This CDR3 has 18 residues. The CDR3 sequence is CASSQGGQVGGPTDTQYF.

The chain links TRBV7-9 to TRBJ1-6; as DNA is missing, the TRBD1 call by TCRdb cannot be tested. CDR1 and CDR2 from the germline V gene are SEHNR and FQNEAQ (reference sequence). This CDR3 has 16 residues. This CDR3 is CASSVAGVTDNSPLHF.

CDR3 residues: CASSPDRGRYQPQHF. The chain combines TRBV28 with TRBJ1-5; the D call of TRBD1 rests on TCRdb alone, since no DNA is present to check it. Germline assignment: CDR1 MDHEN and CDR2 SYDVKM. The CDR3 runs to 15 residues.

The chain links TRBV12-3 or TRBV12-4 to TRBJ1-2. The CDR3 is made up of 15 amino acids. CDR3 sequence: CASSPLFAGPEGYTF.

V is TRBV29-1 and J is TRBJ2-1; TCRdb designates TRBD2, a call that cannot be tested without DNA. The length of the CDR3 is 13 residues. Germline values: CDR1 SQVTM, CDR2 ANQGSEA. CDR3: CSESPGTHNEQFF.

CDR3 in amino acids: CASSSLQGLGEQYF. The chain carries TRBV27 and TRBJ2-7; TCRdb lists TRBD2, though no DNA is available to test this call. Germline V CDR1 and CDR2: MNHEY, SMNVEV (reference sequence). The CDR3 is 14 residues long.

The chain employs TRBV28 and TRBJ1-1. The germline V gene encodes CDR1 MDHEN and CDR2 SYDVKM. The CDR3 has 14 residues. The CDR3 protein is CASSLRVGRTEAFF.

This chain uses TRBV20-1 with TRBJ1-1. Germline CDR1 is DFQATT and CDR2 is SNEGSKA (reference sequence). This CDR3 spans 15 amino acids. The CDR3 region is CSARDYSSANTEAFF.

The rearrangement links TRBV7-2 to TRBJ1-2; TCRdb indicates TRBD1, and absent DNA this call remains unverified. The CDR3 spans 14 residues. Germline lookup yields CDR1 SGHTA and CDR2 FQGNSA. This CDR3 is CASSPYPPGFGYTF.

This rearrangement joins TRBV27 to TRBJ2-7; TCRdb designates TRBD2, a call that cannot be tested without DNA. The germline CDR1 and CDR2 sequences are MNHEY and SMNVEV (reference sequence). CDR3 length equals 13 residues. The CDR3 region is CASSLGGWDEQYF.

This chain joins TRBV6-4 and TRBJ2-1; as DNA is missing, the TRBD1 call by TCRdb cannot be tested. Germline V gene data show CDR1 as MRHNA and CDR2 as SNTAGT. The CDR3 sequence is 16 residues long. The CDR3 spells CASSDGVGGLYNEQFF.

The chain recombines TRBV20-1 with TRBJ1-2. Germline V gene lookup returns CDR1 DFQATT and CDR2 SNEGSKA (reference sequence). The CDR3 loop spans 14 amino acids. CDR3 residues: CSAHLGQTHYGYTF.

The chain couples TRBV4-3 to TRBJ1-1; with no DNA, the TCRdb D assignment of TRBD1 cannot be verified. Germline V CDR1 and CDR2: LGHNA, YSLEER. The CDR3 contains 15 residues. CDR3 amino acids: CASSPGTAANTEAFF.

The rearrangement joins TRBV29-1 to TRBJ1-2. Germline values: CDR1 SQVTM, CDR2 ANQGSEA. This CDR3 region has 11 residues. CDR3 loop: CSYGSIYGYTF.

The chain is built from TRBV6-5 and TRBJ2-1; TCRdb's D call, TRBD1, is unchecked because there is no DNA. Germline values: CDR1 MNHEY, CDR2 SVGAGI. The CDR3 extends over 11 amino acids. This chain's CDR3 is CASSHDREQFF.